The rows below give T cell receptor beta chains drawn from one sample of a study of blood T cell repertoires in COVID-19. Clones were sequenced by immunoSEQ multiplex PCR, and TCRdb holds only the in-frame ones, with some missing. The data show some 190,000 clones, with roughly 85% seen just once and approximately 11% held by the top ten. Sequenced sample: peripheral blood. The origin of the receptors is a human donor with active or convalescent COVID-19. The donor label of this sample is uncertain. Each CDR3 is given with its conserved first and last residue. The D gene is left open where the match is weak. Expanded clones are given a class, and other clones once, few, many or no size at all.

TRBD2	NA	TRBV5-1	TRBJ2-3	TGCGCCAGCAGCGTGGGGACTAGCGGGGGATGGGATACGCAGTATTTT	CASSVGTSGGWDTQYF
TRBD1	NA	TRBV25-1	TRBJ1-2	TGTGCCAGCAGTGATACCCACAGGGGCTATGGCTACACCTTC	CASSDTHRGYGYTF
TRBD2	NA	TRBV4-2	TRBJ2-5	TGTGCCAGCAGCCCAACTGGGACTAGCGGGGCGGAGACCCAGTACTTC	CASSPTGTSGAETQYF
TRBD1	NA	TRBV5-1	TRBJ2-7	TGCGCCAGCAGCGCAGGACAGGGGGCGAACGAGCAGTACTTC	CASSAGQGANEQYF
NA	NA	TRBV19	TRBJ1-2	TGTGCCAGTAGTATTTCGGGGTCAAACGGGGGCTATGGCTACACCTTC	CASSISGSNGGYGYTF
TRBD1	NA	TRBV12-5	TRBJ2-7	TGTGCTAGTGCCCGGGACAGCATGTTCTCCTACGAGCAGTACTTC	CASARDSMFSYEQYF
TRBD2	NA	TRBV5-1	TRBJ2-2	TGCGCCAGCAGCGGAGGACTAGCGGGAGATGGGGAGCTGTTTTTT	CASSGGLAGDGELFF
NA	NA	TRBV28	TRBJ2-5	TGTGCCAGCGGAGCTCTGAACCAAGAGACCCAGTACTTC	CASGALNQETQYF
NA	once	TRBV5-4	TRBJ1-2	TGTGCCAGCAGTTTTGACATGCCCTATGGCTACACCTTC	CASSFDMPYGYTF
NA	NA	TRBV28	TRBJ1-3	TGTGCCAGCAGTCCCGTAGCAAACACCATATATTTT	CASSPVANTIYF
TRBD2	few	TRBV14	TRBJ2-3	TGTGCCAGCAGCCTAGCGGGAGGAGATACGCAGTATTTT	CASSLAGGDTQYF
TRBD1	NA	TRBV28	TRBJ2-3	TGTGCCAGCAGGGGACAGGGGAAGGGGACAGATACGCAGTATTTT	CASRGQGKGTDTQYF
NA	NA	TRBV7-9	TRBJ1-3	TGTGCCAGCAGCCCCAGGGTAATCTCTGGAAACACCATATATTTT	CASSPRVISGNTIYF
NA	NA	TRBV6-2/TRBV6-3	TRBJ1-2	TGTGCCAGCAGTTACCGGGGGGGAGGAAACTATGGCTACACCTTC	CASSYRGGGNYGYTF
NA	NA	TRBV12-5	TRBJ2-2	TGTGCTAGTGGTTTCTCAGGGCCATACACCGGGGAGCTGTTTTTT	CASGFSGPYTGELFF
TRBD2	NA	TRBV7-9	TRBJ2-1	TGTGCCAGCAGCCCCAGACTAGCGGGGGGTTACAATGAGCAGTTCTTC	CASSPRLAGGYNEQFF
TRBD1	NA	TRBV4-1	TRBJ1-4	TGCGCCAGCAGCCCCCGGGACAGGGGTGCAACTAATGAAAAACTGTTTTTT	CASSPRDRGATNEKLFF
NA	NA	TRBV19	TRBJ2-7	TGTGCCAGTTCTCGGGACACTGAACCCTACGAGCAGTACTTC	CASSRDTEPYEQYF
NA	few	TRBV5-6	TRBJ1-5	TGTGCCAGCAGCCAACAGGGAAGTCACCAGCCCCAGCATTTT	CASSQQGSHQPQHF
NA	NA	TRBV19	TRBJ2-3	TGTGCCAGTACCCCCTATGGGACGGGGGTTTTTGTTAGCACAGATACGCAGTATTTT	CASTPYGTGVFVSTDTQYF
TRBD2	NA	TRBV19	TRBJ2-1	TGTGCCAGTAGCCCACTAGCGGACTCCTACAATGAGCAGTTCTTC	CASSPLADSYNEQFF
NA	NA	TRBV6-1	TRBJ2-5	TGTGCCAGCAGTGAAGGGGGGGATTTCGGTCTGGGAACCCAGTACTTC	CASSEGGDFGLGTQYF
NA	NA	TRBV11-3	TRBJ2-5	TGTGCCAGCAGCTTAGTCTGGGCGGAGACCCAGTACTTC	CASSLVWAETQYF
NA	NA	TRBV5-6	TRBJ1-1	TGTGCCAGCAGCTGGGGCTGGGGAAACACTGAAGCTTTCTTT	CASSWGWGNTEAFF
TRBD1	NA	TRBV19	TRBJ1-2	TGTGCCACTCAACGGCAGGGGGCCAAGTATTATGGCTACACCTTC	CATQRQGAKYYGYTF
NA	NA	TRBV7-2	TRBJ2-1	TGTGCCAGCAGCTTAATTGAGTCAGGGAACAATGAGCAGTTCTTC	CASSLIESGNNEQFF
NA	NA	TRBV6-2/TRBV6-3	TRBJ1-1	TGTGCCAGCAGTTCGCGTGGGGGCTCGTACGGTGAAGCTTTCTTT	CASSSRGGSYGEAFF
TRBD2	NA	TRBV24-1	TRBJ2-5	TGTGCCACCAGTGCGAGCGGCGGGGGTATACAAGAGACCCAGTACTTC	CATSASGGGIQETQYF
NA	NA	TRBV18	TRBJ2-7	TGTGCCAGCTCTCCTCCTACTGGGACATCGGGGGAGCAGTACTTC	CASSPPTGTSGEQYF
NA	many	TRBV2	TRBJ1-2	TGTGCCAGCTTTGCCGGAGCCAACTATGGCTACACCTTC	CASFAGANYGYTF
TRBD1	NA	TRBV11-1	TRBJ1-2	TGTGCCAGCAGCCTGGGACAGGGGGTAGGCTACACCTTC	CASSLGQGVGYTF
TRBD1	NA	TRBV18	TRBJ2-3	TGTGCCAGCTCACCCCGCCGTCCCGGGACAGGGAGCGGGCAGTATTTT	CASSPRRPGTGSGQYF
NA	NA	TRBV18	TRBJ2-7	TGTGCCAGCTCACCCCGGACGCGGGACGAGCAGTACTTC	CASSPRTRDEQYF
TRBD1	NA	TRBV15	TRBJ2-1	TGTGCCACCAGCAGAGATCTTGGGACAGGGTTTAATGAGCAGTTCTTC	CATSRDLGTGFNEQFF
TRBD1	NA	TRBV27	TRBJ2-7	TGTGCCAGCAGTCCCCGGACAGGGGACTACGAGCAGTACTTC	CASSPRTGDYEQYF
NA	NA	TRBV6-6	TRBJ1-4	TGTGCCAGCAGTTACTCGAGTAAGCAGGGGAAACTGTTTTTT	CASSYSSKQGKLFF
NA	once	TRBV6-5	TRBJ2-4	TGTGCCAGCAGTTACTCATTAGTAAGGGGGATTCAGTACTTC	CASSYSLVRGIQYF
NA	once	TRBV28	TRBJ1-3	TGTGCCAGCAGTTTGTGGGAGGGGAGCTCTGGAAACACCATATATTTT	CASSLWEGSSGNTIYF
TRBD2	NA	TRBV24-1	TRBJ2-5	TGTGCCACCAGTGATTCTACTAGCGGTCAAGAGACCCAGTACTTC	CATSDSTSGQETQYF